The clone carrying this TCR beta chain turned up a few times. Its target is not known. The record originates from a study of regulatory T cells in long-lasting Graves disease. The CDR3 runs to 13 residues. Germline loops: CDR1 MNHNS, CDR2 SASEGT. V shed 5 bases and J shed 1 base, with 8 bases lying between them. Study-wide points: Only peripheral blood was studied, not thyroid tissue.

CDR3 regions were amplified by Arm-PCR using iRepertoire HTBI primers to build TCR beta libraries. Original handling: Identification yielded some 60 TRBV and approximately 13 TRBJ segments across samples. TCRdb reprocessed the multiplex PCR reads via MiXCR and lists one record per CDR3 protein. TCRdb's processing, not the authors' own work, is the source of the V and J calls. Counted here are fewer than 450,000 distinct CDR3 sequences, less than 25% occurring once; the ten biggest clones make up less than 25%. Time point noted: persistent/refractory GD, antithyroid drugs over 5 years with positive TRAb. After RNA was extracted from PBMCs, the TCR library was made from it.

The sample consisted of peripheral blood mononuclear cells (PBMCs), taken when the disease was refractory, from a patient treated with antithyroid drugs. The TCR comes from a female donor with Graves disease. The chain is built from TRBV6-1 and TRBJ1-1; D is uncertain. The CDR3 loop is CASSNGKNTEAFF. CDR3 DNA sequence: TGTGCCAGCAGTAACGGGAAGAACACTGAAGCTTTCTTT.